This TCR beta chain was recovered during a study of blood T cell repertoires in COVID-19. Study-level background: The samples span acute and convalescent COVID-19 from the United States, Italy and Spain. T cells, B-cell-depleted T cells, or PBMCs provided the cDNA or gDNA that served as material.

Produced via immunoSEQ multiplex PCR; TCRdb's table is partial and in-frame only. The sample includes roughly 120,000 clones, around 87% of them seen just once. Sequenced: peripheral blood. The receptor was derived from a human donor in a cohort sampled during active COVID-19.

The DNA of the CDR3 is TGTGCCAGCAGTTACAATTCGGGGTTCGGGGAGACCCAGTACTTC. Protein: CASSYNSGFGETQYF. The rearrangement uses TRBV6-6 and TRBJ2-5; TRBD2 is a possible D gene (5 bases). Germline CDR1 MNHNY, CDR2 SVGAGI (reference sequence). V lost 2 bases and J 5 bases, leaving 15 bases between the germline ends. This CDR3 has 15 amino acids.